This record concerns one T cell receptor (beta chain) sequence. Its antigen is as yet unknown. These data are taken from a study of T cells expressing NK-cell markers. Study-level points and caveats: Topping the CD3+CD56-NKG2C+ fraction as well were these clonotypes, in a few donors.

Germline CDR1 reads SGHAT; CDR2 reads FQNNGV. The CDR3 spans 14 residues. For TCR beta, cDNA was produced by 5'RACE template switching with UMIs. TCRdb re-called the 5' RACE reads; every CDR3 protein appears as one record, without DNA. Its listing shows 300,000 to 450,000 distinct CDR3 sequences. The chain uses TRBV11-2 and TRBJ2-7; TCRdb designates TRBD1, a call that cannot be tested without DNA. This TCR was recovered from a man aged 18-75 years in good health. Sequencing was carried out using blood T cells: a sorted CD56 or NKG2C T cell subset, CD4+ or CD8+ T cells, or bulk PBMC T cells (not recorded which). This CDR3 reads CASSITGQTYEQYF.